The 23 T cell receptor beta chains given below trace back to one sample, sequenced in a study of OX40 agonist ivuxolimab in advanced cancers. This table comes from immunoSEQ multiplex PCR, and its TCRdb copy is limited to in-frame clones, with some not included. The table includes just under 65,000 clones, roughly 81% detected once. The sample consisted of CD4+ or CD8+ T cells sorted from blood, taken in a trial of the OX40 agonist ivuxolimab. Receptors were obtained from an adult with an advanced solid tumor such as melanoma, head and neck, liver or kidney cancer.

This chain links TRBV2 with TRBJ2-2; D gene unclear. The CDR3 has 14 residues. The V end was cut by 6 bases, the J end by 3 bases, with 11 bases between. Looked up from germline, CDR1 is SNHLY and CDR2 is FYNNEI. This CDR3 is CASSPRSHTGELFF. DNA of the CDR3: TGTGCCAGCAGCCCCCGGAGCCACACCGGGGAGCTGTTTTTT.

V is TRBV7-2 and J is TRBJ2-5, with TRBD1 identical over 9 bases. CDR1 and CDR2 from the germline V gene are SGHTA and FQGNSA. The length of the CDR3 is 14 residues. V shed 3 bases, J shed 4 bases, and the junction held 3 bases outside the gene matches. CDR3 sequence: CASSFQTGGETQYF. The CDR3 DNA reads TGTGCCAGCAGCTTCCAGACAGGGGGAGAGACCCAGTACTTC.

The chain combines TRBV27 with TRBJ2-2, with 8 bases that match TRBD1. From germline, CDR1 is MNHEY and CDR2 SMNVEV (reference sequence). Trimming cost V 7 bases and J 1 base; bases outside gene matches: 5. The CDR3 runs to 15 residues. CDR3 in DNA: TGTGCCAGCACCCTGGGGACAGGGAACACCGGGGAGCTGTTTTTT. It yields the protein CASTLGTGNTGELFF.

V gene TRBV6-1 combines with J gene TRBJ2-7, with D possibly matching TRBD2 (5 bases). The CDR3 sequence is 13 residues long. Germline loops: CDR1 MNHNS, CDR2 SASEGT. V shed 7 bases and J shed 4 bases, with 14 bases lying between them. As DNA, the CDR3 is TGTGCCAGCACAACCCCGGGGAAGTACGAGCAGTACTTC. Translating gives CASTTPGKYEQYF.

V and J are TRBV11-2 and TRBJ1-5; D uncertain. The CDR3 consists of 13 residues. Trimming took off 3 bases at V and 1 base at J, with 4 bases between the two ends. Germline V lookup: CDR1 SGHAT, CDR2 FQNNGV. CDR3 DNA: TGTGCCAGCAGCTTTCGGAGCAATCAGCCCCAGCATTTT. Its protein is CASSFRSNQPQHF.

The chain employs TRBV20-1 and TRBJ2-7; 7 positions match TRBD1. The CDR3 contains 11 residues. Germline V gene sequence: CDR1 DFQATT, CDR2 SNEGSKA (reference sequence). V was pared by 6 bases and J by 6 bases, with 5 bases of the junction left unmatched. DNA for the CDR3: TGCAGTGCCCGAACAGGGGCCGAGCAGTACTTC. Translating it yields CSARTGAEQYF.

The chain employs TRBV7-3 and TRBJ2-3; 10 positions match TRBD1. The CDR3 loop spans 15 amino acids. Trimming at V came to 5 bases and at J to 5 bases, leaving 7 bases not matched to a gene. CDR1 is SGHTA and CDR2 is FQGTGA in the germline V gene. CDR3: CASSRTGTGVDTQYF. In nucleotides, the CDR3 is TGTGCCAGCAGCAGAACCGGGACAGGGGTAGATACGCAGTATTTT.

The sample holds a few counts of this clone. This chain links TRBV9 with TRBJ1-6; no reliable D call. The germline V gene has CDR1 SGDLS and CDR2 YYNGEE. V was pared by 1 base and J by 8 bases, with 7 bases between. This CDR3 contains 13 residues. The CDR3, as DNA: TGTGCCAGCAGCGTAAGTATGGATTCACCCCTCCACTTT. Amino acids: CASSVSMDSPLHF.

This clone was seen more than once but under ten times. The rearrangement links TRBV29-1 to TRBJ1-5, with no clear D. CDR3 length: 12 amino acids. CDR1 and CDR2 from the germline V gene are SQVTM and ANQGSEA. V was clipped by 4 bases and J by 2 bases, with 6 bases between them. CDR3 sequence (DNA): TGCAGCGTTGGGGGAGGCAATCAGCCCCAGCATTTT. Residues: CSVGGGNQPQHF.

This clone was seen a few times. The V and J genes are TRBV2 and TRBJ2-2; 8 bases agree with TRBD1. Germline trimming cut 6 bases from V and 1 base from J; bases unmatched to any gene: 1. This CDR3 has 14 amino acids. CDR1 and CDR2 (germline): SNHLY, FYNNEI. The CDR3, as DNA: TGTGCCAGCAGAGGGACAGGGAACACCGGGGAGCTGTTTTTT. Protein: CASRGTGNTGELFF.

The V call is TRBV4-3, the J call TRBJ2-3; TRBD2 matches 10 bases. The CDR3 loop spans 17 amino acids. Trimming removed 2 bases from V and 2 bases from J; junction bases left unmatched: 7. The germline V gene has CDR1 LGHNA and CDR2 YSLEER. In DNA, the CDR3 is TGCGCCAGCAGCCAATATCCAGCGGGGGGGATCACAGATACGCAGTATTTT. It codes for CASSQYPAGGITDTQYF.

CDR3 sequence: CASSQTSPPRRDGYTF. The CDR3 bases are TGCGCCAGCAGCCAAACCAGTCCCCCGAGAAGGGATGGCTACACCTTC. The chain combines TRBV4-1 with TRBJ1-2; no clear D gene. The germline V and J ends were trimmed by 2 bases and 6 bases, with 19 bases remaining between them. This CDR3 has 16 amino acids. Germline values: CDR1 MGHRA, CDR2 YSYEKL.

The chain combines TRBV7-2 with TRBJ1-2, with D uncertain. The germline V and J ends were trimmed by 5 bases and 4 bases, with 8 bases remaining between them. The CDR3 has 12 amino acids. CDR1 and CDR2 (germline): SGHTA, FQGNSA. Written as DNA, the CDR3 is TGTGCCAGCAGCCCATCCCTCTATGGCTACACCTTC. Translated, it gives CASSPSLYGYTF. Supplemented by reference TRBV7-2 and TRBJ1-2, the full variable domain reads GAGVSQSPSNKVTEKGKDVELRCDPISGHTALYWYRQSLGQGLEFLIYFQGNSAPDKSGLPSDRFSAERTGGSVSTLTIQRTQQEDSAVYLCASSPSLYGYTFGSGTRLTVV.

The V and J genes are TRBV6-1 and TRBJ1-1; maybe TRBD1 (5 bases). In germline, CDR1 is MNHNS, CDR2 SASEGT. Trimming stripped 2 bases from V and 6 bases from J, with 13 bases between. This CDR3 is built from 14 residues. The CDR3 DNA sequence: TGTGCCAGCAGTGAATTTGGGGGGGTGGCTGAAGCTTTCTTT. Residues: CASSEFGGVAEAFF.

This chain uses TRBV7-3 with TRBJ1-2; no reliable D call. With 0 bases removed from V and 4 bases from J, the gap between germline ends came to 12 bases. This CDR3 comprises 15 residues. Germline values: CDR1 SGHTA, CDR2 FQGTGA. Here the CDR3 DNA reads TGTGCCAGCAGCTTAACCCCAGGAGTAGGCTATGGCTACACCTTC. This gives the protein CASSLTPGVGYGYTF.

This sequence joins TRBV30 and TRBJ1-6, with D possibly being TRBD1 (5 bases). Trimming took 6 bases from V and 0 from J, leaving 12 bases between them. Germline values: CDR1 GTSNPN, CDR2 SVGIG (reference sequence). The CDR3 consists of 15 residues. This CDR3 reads CACRTDSSYNSPLHF. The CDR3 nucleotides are TGTGCCTGCCGGACTGACAGCTCCTATAATTCACCCCTCCACTTT.

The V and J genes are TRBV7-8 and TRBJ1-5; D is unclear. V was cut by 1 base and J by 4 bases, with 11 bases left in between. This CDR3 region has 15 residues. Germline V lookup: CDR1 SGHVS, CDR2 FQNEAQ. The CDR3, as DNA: TGTGCCAGCAGCTTAGTGGGAGGCTGGAATCAGCCCCAGCATTTT. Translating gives CASSLVGGWNQPQHF.

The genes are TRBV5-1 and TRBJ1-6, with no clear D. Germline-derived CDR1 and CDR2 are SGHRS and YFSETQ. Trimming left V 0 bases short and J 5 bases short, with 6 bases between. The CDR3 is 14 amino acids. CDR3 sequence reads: CASSLVSDNSPLHF. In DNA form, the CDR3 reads TGCGCCAGCAGCTTGGTGTCAGATAATTCACCCCTCCACTTT.

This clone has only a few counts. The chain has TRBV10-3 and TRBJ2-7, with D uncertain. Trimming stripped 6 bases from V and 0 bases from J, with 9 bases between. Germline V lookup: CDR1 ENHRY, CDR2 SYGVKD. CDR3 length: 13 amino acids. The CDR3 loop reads CAIRTDTSYEQYF. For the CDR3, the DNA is TGTGCCATCAGAACCGACACCTCCTACGAGCAGTACTTC.

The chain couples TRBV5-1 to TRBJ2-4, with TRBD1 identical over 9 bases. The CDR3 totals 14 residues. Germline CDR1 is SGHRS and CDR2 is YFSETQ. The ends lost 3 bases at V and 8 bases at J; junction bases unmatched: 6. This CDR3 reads CASSYGTGRDIQYF. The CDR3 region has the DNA TGCGCCAGCAGCTACGGGACAGGGAGGGACATTCAGTACTTC.

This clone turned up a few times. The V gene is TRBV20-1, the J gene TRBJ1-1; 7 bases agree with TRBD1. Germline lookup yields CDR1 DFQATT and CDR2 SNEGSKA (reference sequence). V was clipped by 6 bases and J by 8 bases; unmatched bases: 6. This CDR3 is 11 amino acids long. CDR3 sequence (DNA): TGCAGTGCAGAACCGGACAGGGAAGCTTTCTTT. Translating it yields CSAEPDREAFF.

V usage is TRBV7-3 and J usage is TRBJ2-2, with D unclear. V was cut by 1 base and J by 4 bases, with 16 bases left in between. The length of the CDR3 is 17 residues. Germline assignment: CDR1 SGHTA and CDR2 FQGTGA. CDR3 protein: CASSLIRAPGGTGELFF. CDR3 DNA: TGTGCCAGCAGCTTAATAAGGGCCCCCGGTGGCACCGGGGAGCTGTTTTTT.

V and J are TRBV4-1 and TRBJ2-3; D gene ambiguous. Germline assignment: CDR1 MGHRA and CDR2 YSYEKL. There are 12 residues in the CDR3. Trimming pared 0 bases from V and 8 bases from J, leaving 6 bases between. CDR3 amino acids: CASSQDGSTQYF. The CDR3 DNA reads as TGCGCCAGCAGCCAAGATGGAAGTACGCAGTATTTT.